The clone carrying this TCR beta chain was found a few times. Antigen unknown. The V and J ends lost 6 bases and 3 bases, in that order; junction bases with no gene match: 3. CDR3 length equals 14 residues. The sample originates from a study of T-cell memory formation after mild COVID-19. Points from the study as a whole: Cross-reactive memory seemingly joined, as some responding clones were found in pre-infection memory. CD4/CD8 balance held among clones contracting day 15 to 85, and later expanders leaned CD4+.

MiXCR, run by TCRdb on the 5' RACE reads, gives a single entry per CDR3 protein. The sample has approximately 400,000 distinct CDR3 sequences; 24% are singletons. This sequence joins TRBV12-3 or TRBV12-4 and TRBJ2-7; 12 nucleotides line up with TRBD2. Material for sequencing was PBMCs or a T cell subset sorted from them (not recorded which). This clonotype was obtained from an adult woman who had mild COVID-19 (a few samples of this study predate the infection). Cell type and time point are not known. CDR3 sequence: CASSRTSGVYEQYF. The DNA for the CDR3 is TGTGCCAGCAGCCGGACTAGCGGGGTCTACGAGCAGTACTTC.